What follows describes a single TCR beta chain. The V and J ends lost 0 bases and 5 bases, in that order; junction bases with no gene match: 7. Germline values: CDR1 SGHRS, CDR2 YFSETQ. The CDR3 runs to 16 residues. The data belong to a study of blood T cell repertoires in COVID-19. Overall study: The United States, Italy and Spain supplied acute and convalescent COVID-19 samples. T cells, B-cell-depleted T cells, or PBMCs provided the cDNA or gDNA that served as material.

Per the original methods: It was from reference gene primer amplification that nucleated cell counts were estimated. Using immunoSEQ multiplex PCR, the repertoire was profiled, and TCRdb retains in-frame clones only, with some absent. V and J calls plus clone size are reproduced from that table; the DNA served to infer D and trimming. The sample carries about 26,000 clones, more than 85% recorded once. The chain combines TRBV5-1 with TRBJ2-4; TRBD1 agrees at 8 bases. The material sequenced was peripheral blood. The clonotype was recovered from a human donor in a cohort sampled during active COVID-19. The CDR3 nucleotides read TGCGCCAGCAGCTTGGCAGGACAGGGTGCCCAAAACATTCAGTACTTC. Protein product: CASSLAGQGAQNIQYF.